This is a list of T cell receptor beta chains from one sample in a study of cytomegalovirus exposure and HLA in healthy donors. Data came from immunoSEQ multiplex PCR; TCRdb stores just in-frame clones and leaves some out. Of about 120,000 clones in the sample, around 63% were seen once. Material for sequencing was PBMCs. Source of these receptors: a man aged 40-55 years in good health and CMV-seropositive. The CDR3 runs from the conserved cysteine through the conserved F or W. D genes are given only for firm matches. Clone size appears in some rows only: once, few, many, or a class for an expanded clone.

CDR3aa: CASSRTSGEANTGELFF; CDR3nt: TGCGCCAGCAGCCGGACTAGCGGGGAAGCGAACACCGGGGAGCTGTTTTTT; j_gene: TRBJ2-2; abundance: .; d_gene: TRBD2; v_gene: TRBV4-1
CDR3aa: CASSQTAGGPHEQYF; CDR3nt: TGTGCCAGCAGTCAGACAGCGGGAGGGCCGCACGAGCAGTACTTC; j_gene: TRBJ2-7; abundance: .; d_gene: TRBD2; v_gene: TRBV28
CDR3aa: CASSIKGWIGYEQYF; CDR3nt: TGTGCCAGTAGTATTAAGGGGTGGATCGGCTACGAGCAGTACTTC; j_gene: TRBJ2-7; abundance: once; d_gene: .; v_gene: TRBV19
CDR3aa: CSTNAGGTQYF; CDR3nt: TGCAGTACCAACGCGGGAGGGACCCAGTACTTC; j_gene: TRBJ2-5; abundance: few; d_gene: TRBD2; v_gene: TRBV29-1
CDR3aa: CASSYSAGLGYEQYF; CDR3nt: TGTGCCAGCAGTTACTCGGCGGGCTTAGGCTACGAGCAGTACTTC; j_gene: TRBJ2-7; abundance: .; d_gene: .; v_gene: TRBV6-5
CDR3aa: CASSPGTGIFDTQYF; CDR3nt: TGTGCCAGCAGCCCAGGGACAGGGATTTTCGATACGCAGTATTTT; j_gene: TRBJ2-3; abundance: .; d_gene: TRBD1; v_gene: TRBV6-5
CDR3aa: CASSLVPPASGATDTQYF; CDR3nt: TGTGCCAGCAGCTTAGTGCCCCCGGCTAGCGGGGCCACAGATACGCAGTATTTT; j_gene: TRBJ2-3; abundance: .; d_gene: TRBD2; v_gene: TRBV7-2
CDR3aa: CAMRGLSTGELFF; CDR3nt: TGTGCCATGAGGGGGCTAAGCACCGGGGAGCTGTTTTTT; j_gene: TRBJ2-2; abundance: few; d_gene: TRBD1; v_gene: TRBV10-3
CDR3aa: CASSVGDSLHEQYF; CDR3nt: TGTGCCAGCAGCGTAGGAGACAGTCTCCACGAGCAGTACTTC; j_gene: TRBJ2-7; abundance: few; d_gene: .; v_gene: TRBV9
CDR3aa: CASSSIGASGKETQYF; CDR3nt: TGTGCCAGCAGCTCAATTGGGGCTAGCGGAAAAGAGACCCAGTACTTC; j_gene: TRBJ2-5; abundance: .; d_gene: TRBD2; v_gene: TRBV7-2
CDR3aa: CASRLGSTDTQYF; CDR3nt: TGTGCCAGCAGGCTAGGTAGCACAGATACGCAGTATTTT; j_gene: TRBJ2-3; abundance: .; d_gene: .; v_gene: TRBV7-3